Presented here are 13 T cell receptor beta chains from one specimen sequenced in a study of cytomegalovirus exposure and HLA in healthy donors. 60 Vbeta and 13 Jbeta primers were used in PCR. Some clones are missing from TCRdb's copy, which holds only in-frame ones; the method was immunoSEQ multiplex PCR. The data show some 130,000 clones, roughly 70% seen once. The material sequenced was PBMCs. All receptors come from a man aged 35 to 55 in good health and CMV-seronegative.

The rearrangement joins TRBV27 to TRBJ2-7, with TRBD1 identical over 12 bases. Germline V gives CDR1 MNHEY, CDR2 SMNVEV (reference sequence). V lost 6 bases to trimming and J lost 4 bases; unmatched junction nucleotides: 13. The CDR3 runs to 17 residues. CDR3 nucleotide sequence: TGTGCCAGCAGCCCTGGGACAGGGGGCTCCTATCGTTACGAGCAGTACTTC. It is translated as CASSPGTGGSYRYEQYF.

The gene calls are TRBV12-1 and TRBJ2-7; the table's TRBD1 call for D was not verified on the DNA. TRBV12-1 is an annotated pseudogene. The CDR3 contains 15 residues. The CDR3 loop is CASSLYRGISYEQYF. The CDR3 nucleotides read TGTGCCAGCAGCTTATATAGGGGAATCTCCTACGAGCAGTACTTC.

This clone was detected once. The rearrangement joins TRBV6-5 to TRBJ2-1; TRBD2 matches at 7 bases. Germline V gene sequence: CDR1 MNHEY, CDR2 SVGAGI. V lost 4 bases to trimming and J lost 3 bases; unmatched junction nucleotides: 9. CDR3 length: 16 residues. CDR3 in amino acids: CASSSKAGWGYNEQFF. CDR3 DNA: TGTGCCAGCAGTTCGAAAGCGGGGTGGGGCTACAATGAGCAGTTCTTC.

In DNA, the CDR3 is TGTGCCAGCAGTGGCGGGGCAACCGAAGGGCCCCAGCATTTT. Encoded protein: CASSGGATEGPQHF. The chain couples TRBV2 to TRBJ1-5, with a possible D match to TRBD1 (5 bases). This CDR3 contains 14 residues. The germline V and J ends were trimmed by 4 bases and 9 bases, with 16 bases remaining between them. Germline V CDR1 and CDR2: SNHLY, FYNNEI.

The rearrangement uses TRBV6-1 and TRBJ2-5; 10 bases match TRBD1. This CDR3 region has 12 residues. Germline V gene sequence: CDR1 MNHNS, CDR2 SASEGT. Unmatched junction bases numbered 8, after V lost 8 bases and J lost 11 bases. CDR3 residues: CASRDRGWQQYF. The CDR3 nucleotides read TGTGCCAGCCGGGACAGGGGTTGGCAGCAGTACTTC.

Comment on this clone: The junction does not match germline at one end; this may be a read error. The rearrangement links TRBV5-6 to TRBJ2-7; 7 bases are a match to TRBD2. Looked up from germline, CDR1 is SGHDT and CDR2 is YYEEEE. The CDR3 length is 16 residues. The CDR3 coding sequence is TGTGCCAGCAGCGTCGGGGGGACTATATCTTCCTCCGAGCAGTACTTC. It codes for CASSVGGTISSSEQYF. Using reference TRBV5-6 and TRBJ2-7 for the parts outside the CDR3, the full variable domain is DAGVTQSPTHLIKTRGQQVTLRCSPKSGHDTVSWYQQALGQGPQFIFQYYEEEERQRGNFPDRFSGHQFPNYSSELNVNALLLGDSALYLCASSVGGTISSSEQYFGPGTRLTVT.

The CDR3 DNA reads TGTGCCAGCGGGGGCGGTAACGGGGAGACCCAGTACTTC. This sequence encodes CASGGGNGETQYF. This chain joins TRBV28 and TRBJ2-5; the D gene is possibly TRBD1 (6 bases). V lost 8 bases, J lost 5 bases, and 15 bases lay in between. CDR1 and CDR2 (germline): MDHEN, SYDVKM. CDR3 size: 13 residues.

The chain has TRBV2 and TRBJ2-3; TRBD2 agrees at 10 bases. The V gene end was trimmed by 7 bases and the J gene end by 3 bases; junction bases not matched to a gene: 7. The CDR3 runs 15 residues. Germline CDR1 SNHLY, CDR2 FYNNEI. The CDR3 bases are TGTGCCAGCAAAATACTAGCGGGGAATACAGATACGCAGTATTTT. Its translation: CASKILAGNTDTQYF.

The rearrangement joins TRBV5-4 to TRBJ2-3; 9 bases line up with TRBD2. Trimming removed 6 bases from V and 4 bases from J; junction bases left unmatched: 6. Germline V gene sequence: CDR1 SGHNT, CDR2 YYREEE (reference sequence). The length of the CDR3 is 14 residues. The CDR3 is CASTLAGSADTQYF. The CDR3 DNA reads as TGTGCCAGCACACTAGCGGGCTCAGCAGATACGCAGTATTTT. The full variable domain, in which reference TRBV5-4 and TRBJ2-3 provide the parts outside the CDR3, is ETGVTQSPTHLIKTRGQQVTLRCSSQSGHNTVSWYQQALGQGPQFIFQYYREEENGRGNFPPRFSGLQFPNYSSELNVNALELDDSALYLCASTLAGSADTQYFGPGTRLTVL.

This chain joins TRBV6-6 and TRBJ1-5, with 8 bases fitting TRBD1. V shed 6 bases and J 2 bases; nucleotides not matched to a gene: 6. The CDR3 totals 15 residues. Looked up from germline, CDR1 is MNHNY and CDR2 is SVGAGI (reference sequence). The CDR3: CASSERGQGNQPQHF. CDR3 coding DNA: TGTGCCAGCAGCGAACGGGGACAGGGCAATCAGCCCCAGCATTTT.

The V gene is TRBV6-1, the J gene TRBJ1-3, with 7 bases that match TRBD1. Germline V gene lookup returns CDR1 MNHNS and CDR2 SASEGT. Trimming took 5 bases from V and 2 from J; bases not matched to a gene: 6. This CDR3 has 15 residues. The CDR3, as DNA: TGTGCCAGCAGTATCGTCGACAGGGCTGGAAACACCATATATTTT. This translates into CASSIVDRAGNTIYF.

The V gene is TRBV7-2, the J gene TRBJ1-1; 7 nucleotides match TRBD1. This CDR3 has 16 residues. The ends lost 5 bases at V and 5 bases at J; junction bases unmatched: 14. Germline V gene lookup returns CDR1 SGHTA and CDR2 FQGNSA. As DNA, the CDR3 is TGTGCCAGCAGCAACCATTTAACAGGGGCGGGAACTGAAGCTTTCTTT. As protein: CASSNHLTGAGTEAFF.

This chain uses TRBV5-1 with TRBJ2-1; 7 nucleotides match TRBD1. J was trimmed by 2 bases and V by 4 bases; bases with no gene match: 3. This CDR3 has 14 residues. Germline V gene lookup returns CDR1 SGHRS and CDR2 YFSETQ. CDR3 in amino acids: CASSPQGTYNEQFF. As DNA, the CDR3 is TGCGCCAGCAGCCCACAGGGGACCTACAATGAGCAGTTCTTC.